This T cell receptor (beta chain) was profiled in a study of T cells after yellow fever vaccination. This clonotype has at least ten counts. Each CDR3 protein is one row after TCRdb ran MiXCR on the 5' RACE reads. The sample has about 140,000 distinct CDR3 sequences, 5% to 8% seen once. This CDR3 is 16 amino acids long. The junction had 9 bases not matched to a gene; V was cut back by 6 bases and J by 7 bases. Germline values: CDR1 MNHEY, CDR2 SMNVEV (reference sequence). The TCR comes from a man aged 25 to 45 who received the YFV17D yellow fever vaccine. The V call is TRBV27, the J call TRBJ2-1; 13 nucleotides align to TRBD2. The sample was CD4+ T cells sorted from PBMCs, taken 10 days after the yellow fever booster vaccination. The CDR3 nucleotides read TGTGCCAGCAGCTCAACAACTAGCGGGAGGGGAAATGAGCAGTTCTTC. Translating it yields CASSSTTSGRGNEQFF.